One sample yielded the 14 T cell receptor beta chains listed below, sequenced in a study of HIV-infected patients and healthy controls. Follow-up blood was drawn about 14 weeks, roughly three months, after antiretroviral therapy began. Whole blood was used without fractionation, so all unsorted peripheral T cells were included. Alpha and beta constant-region primers primed reverse transcription of 400 to 500 ng RNA. Each of the alpha and beta chains got its own library through chain-specific third strand synthesis with indices. TCRdb passed the 5' RACE reads through MiXCR, listing each CDR3 protein once. Of about 14,000 distinct CDR3 sequences listed, more than 10% are singletons. This material consisted of blood, taken during antiretroviral therapy. The receptors stem from an adult with HIV infection. The donor label of this sample is uncertain.

This clonotype counts as medium-sized. The chain combines TRBV28 with TRBJ2-7; D remains ambiguous. V was clipped by 5 bases and J by 7 bases, with 12 bases between them. Germline V gene data show CDR1 as MDHEN and CDR2 as SYDVKM. The CDR3 covers 12 residues. Here the CDR3 DNA reads TGTGCCAGCAGTCCCGGACGGTTGGAGCAGTACTTC. This sequence encodes CASSPGRLEQYF.

This clonotype appeared many times. V and J are TRBV10-3 and TRBJ2-2; 9 nucleotides line up with TRBD1. CDR1 ENHRY and CDR2 SYGVKD come from the germline V gene. The CDR3 length is 17 residues. The junction had 5 bases not matched to a gene; V was cut back by 0 bases and J by 3 bases. The CDR3 loop reads CAISESKGTGHTGELFF. CDR3 coding DNA: TGTGCCATCAGTGAGTCGAAGGGGACAGGGCACACCGGGGAGCTGTTTTTT.

The chain has TRBV6-5 and TRBJ2-5; 14 bases are a match to TRBD2. Germline V gene sequence: CDR1 MNHEY, CDR2 SVGAGI. The CDR3 consists of 16 residues. The ends lost 4 bases at V and 4 bases at J; junction bases unmatched: 5. The chain's CDR3 is CASSSGLAGGGETQYF. The CDR3 region has the DNA TGTGCCAGCAGTTCCGGACTAGCGGGGGGCGGAGAGACCCAGTACTTC.

This clonotype showed up many times. This rearrangement joins TRBV11-2 to TRBJ2-1; TRBD1 or TRBD2 may be the D gene (7 bases each). Germline V gene sequence: CDR1 SGHAT, CDR2 FQNNGV. V lost 4 bases, J lost 2 bases, and 12 bases lay in between. The CDR3 consists of 15 residues. The CDR3 loop reads CASSSQGGAYNEQFF. The CDR3, as DNA: TGTGCCAGCAGCTCCCAGGGGGGGGCCTACAATGAGCAGTTCTTC.

Many counts were recorded for this clonotype. The V and J genes are TRBV25-1 and TRBJ2-7; D might be TRBD1 or TRBD2, each matching 6 bases. Germline-derived CDR1 and CDR2 are MGHDK and SYGVNS. The V end lost 8 bases, the J end lost 5 bases, and 19 bases lay between the germline ends. The CDR3 is 14 residues long. The CDR3 bases are TGTGCCAGCTCCCCCCCGGGGGCGAGCAACGAGCAGTACTTC. This translates into CASSPPGASNEQYF.

In its sample, this clonotype was seen many times. This sequence joins TRBV25-1 and TRBJ2-3; TRBD2 agrees at 9 bases. CDR1 is MGHDK, CDR2 SYGVNS, per germline. The CDR3 totals 17 residues. V dropped 2 bases and J dropped 1; count of bases not matched to a gene: 7. The CDR3 nucleotides read TGTGCCAGCAGTGAAAATGCGGGAGGGCCCGGCACAGATACGCAGTATTTT. This gives the protein CASSENAGGPGTDTQYF.

Many counts were recorded for this clonotype. The chain links TRBV6-1 to TRBJ2-7; tentatively, D is TRBD1 (5 bases). This CDR3 spans 13 amino acids. CDR1 is MNHNS and CDR2 is SASEGT in the germline V gene. The V end was cut by 4 bases, the J end by 6 bases, with 13 bases between. The CDR3 loop is CASSALRGSEQYF. The CDR3 nucleotides are TGTGCCAGCAGTGCCCTAAGGGGTTCCGAGCAGTACTTC.

This clonotype was counted many times. V usage is TRBV19 and J usage is TRBJ2-2, with TRBD1 identical over 8 bases. The CDR3 runs to 14 residues. The V and J ends lost 5 bases and 4 bases, in that order; junction bases with no gene match: 3. Germline assignment: CDR1 LNHDA and CDR2 SQIVND (reference sequence). CDR3 bases: TGTGCCAGTAGTCAAGGACAGGGCACCGGGGAGCTGTTTTTT. The encoded protein is CASSQGQGTGELFF.

At least ten counts were recorded for this clonotype. V usage is TRBV12-3 or TRBV12-4 and J usage is TRBJ2-5; D not resolved. Trimming stripped 6 bases from V and 1 base from J, with 3 bases between. The CDR3 contains 11 residues. CDR3 nucleotides: TGTGCCAGCAGCGTCCAAGAGACCCAGTACTTC. Translation gives CASSVQETQYF.

This clonotype was observed at least ten times. The V and J genes are TRBV7-8 and TRBJ2-3; 8 bases are a match to TRBD2. This CDR3 is 15 amino acids long. Germline values: CDR1 SGHVS, CDR2 FQNEAQ. J was trimmed by 1 base and V by 4 bases; bases with no gene match: 4. CDR3 region: CASSSRGGGTDTQYF. The CDR3 bases are TGTGCCAGCAGCTCCCGGGGGGGGGGCACAGATACGCAGTATTTT.

This clonotype came up many times. The rearrangement links TRBV2 to TRBJ2-3; 7 bases are a match to TRBD2. After removal of 2 bases from V and 0 bases from J, the junction contained 5 bases not matched to a gene. CDR3 length: 16 amino acids. Germline CDR1 and CDR2: SNHLY and FYNNEI. CDR3 sequence: CASSEPLSGSTDTQYF. Written as DNA, the CDR3 is TGTGCCAGCAGTGAACCCCTTAGCGGGAGCACAGATACGCAGTATTTT.

This chain connects TRBV19 to TRBJ1-5; D possibly corresponds to TRBD1 (6 bases). V lost 4 bases, J lost 1 base, and 11 bases lay in between. The CDR3 extends over 15 amino acids. The germline V gene encodes CDR1 LNHDA and CDR2 SQIVND (reference sequence). The CDR3 DNA follows: TGTGCCAGTAGTACGCTACAGGGAAGCAATCAGCCCCAGCATTTT. This codes for CASSTLQGSNQPQHF.

V usage is TRBV30 and J usage is TRBJ1-5; D not certain. This CDR3 contains 12 residues. The germline V and J ends were trimmed by 5 bases and 4 bases, with 9 bases remaining between them. Germline V gene data show CDR1 as GTSNPN and CDR2 as SVGIG (reference sequence). This CDR3 is CAWDMGNQPQHF. The CDR3 region has the DNA TGTGCCTGGGACATGGGAAATCAGCCCCAGCATTTT.

This clonotype was counted ten times or more. V and J are TRBV20-1 and TRBJ1-1, with TRBD1 identical over 10 bases. Looked up from germline, CDR1 is DFQATT and CDR2 is SNEGSKA (reference sequence). The CDR3 extends over 15 amino acids. V trimming: 0 bases; J trimming: 3 bases; junction bases outside the gene matches: 4. CDR3 amino acids: CSARDLGQGDTEAFF. In DNA form, the CDR3 reads TGCAGTGCTAGAGATCTAGGACAGGGGGACACTGAAGCTTTCTTT.